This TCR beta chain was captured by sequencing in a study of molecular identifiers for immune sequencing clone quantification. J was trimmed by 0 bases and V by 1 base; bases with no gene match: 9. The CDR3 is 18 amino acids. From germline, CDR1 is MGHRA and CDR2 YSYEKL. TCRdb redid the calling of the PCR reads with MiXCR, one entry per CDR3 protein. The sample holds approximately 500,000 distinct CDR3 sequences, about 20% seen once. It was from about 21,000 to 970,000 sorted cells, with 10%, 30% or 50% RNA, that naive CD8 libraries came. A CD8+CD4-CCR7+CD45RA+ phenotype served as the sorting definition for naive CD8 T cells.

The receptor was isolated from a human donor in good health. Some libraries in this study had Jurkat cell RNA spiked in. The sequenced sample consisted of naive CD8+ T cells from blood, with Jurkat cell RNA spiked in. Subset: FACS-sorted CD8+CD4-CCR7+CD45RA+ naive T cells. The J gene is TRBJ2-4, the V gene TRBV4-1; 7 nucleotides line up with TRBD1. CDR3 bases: TGCGCCAGCAGCCAAGTACGGGACAGCAATTTAGCCAAAAACATTCAGTACTTC. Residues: CASSQVRDSNLAKNIQYF.